Listed below are T cell receptor beta chains from one sample, sequenced in a study of shared clonotypes between healthy human individuals. Repertoires were generated with immunoSEQ multiplex PCR, while TCRdb's copy carries only in-frame clones and drops some. The data hold about 2 million clones, with 90% to 95% observed a single time. The sequenced sample was naive CD4+ T cells sorted from blood. The receptor source for this set is a man aged 18 to 35 in good health. Each CDR3 is given with its conserved first and last residue. The order of the fields is D gene, clone size, J gene, V gene, CDR3 protein, CDR3 DNA. D genes are given only for firm matches. Size is omitted from some rows. Given values are once, few, many or a class for expanded clones.

>NA|NA|TRBJ2-6|TRBV30
CACRQLSGANVLTF
TGTGCCTGCCGACAGCTCTCTGGGGCCAACGTCCTGACTTTC
>NA|NA|TRBJ1-1|TRBV10-3
CAIRGASQNTEAFF
TGTGCCATCAGAGGAGCTTCGCAAAACACTGAAGCTTTCTTT
>NA|NA|TRBJ1-6|TRBV28
CASSSDSLMIYSPLHF
TGTGCCAGCAGCTCCGACAGCCTTATGATTTATTCACCCCTCCACTTT
>NA|NA|TRBJ2-3|TRBV5-1
CASSRVMEEPDTQYF
TGCGCCAGCAGCCGGGTAATGGAGGAACCAGATACGCAGTATTTT
>NA|NA|TRBJ1-1|TRBV9
CASSMTVMNTEAFF
TGTGCCAGCAGTATGACAGTCATGAACACTGAAGCTTTCTTT
>NA|NA|TRBJ2-3|TRBV5-6
CASSLRLVSTDTQYF
TGTGCCAGCAGCCTCCGACTAGTTAGCACAGATACGCAGTATTTT
>TRBD1|NA|TRBJ2-5|TRBV2
CASSRDRGLETQYF
TGTGCCAGCAGTCGGGACAGGGGGCTAGAGACCCAGTACTTC
>TRBD1|NA|TRBJ2-2|TRBV7-9
CASGFTGAGELFF
TGTGCCAGCGGATTCACAGGGGCCGGGGAGCTGTTTTTT
>NA|NA|TRBJ2-2|TRBV10-3
CAISELVSHSTGELFF
TGTGCCATCAGTGAGCTAGTTTCTCATAGCACCGGGGAGCTGTTTTTT
>NA|few|TRBJ1-5|TRBV29-1
CSVERGRRYCSNQPQHF
TGCAGCGTTGAGCGGGGACGGCGGTATTGTAGCAATCAGCCCCAGCATTTT
>NA|once|TRBJ2-5|TRBV27
CASSTRRTGQETQYF
TGTGCCAGCAGTACTCGGCGGACCGGCCAAGAGACCCAGTACTTC
>TRBD2|NA|TRBJ2-5|TRBV10-3
CAIKREGRETQYF
TGTGCCATTAAGAGGGAGGGCCGGGAGACCCAGTACTTC
>NA|NA|TRBJ2-7|TRBV15
CATSRGGQLSYEQYF
TGTGCCACCAGCAGAGGCGGGCAGTTGTCCTACGAGCAGTACTTC
>NA|NA|TRBJ2-1|TRBV18
CASSPREDEQFF
TGTGCCAGCTCACCACGAGAAGATGAGCAGTTCTTC
>NA|NA|TRBJ1-6|TRBV7-9
CASSFGTASSYNSPLHF
TGTGCCAGCAGCTTTGGCACCGCGAGCTCCTATAATTCACCCCTCCACTTT
>NA|NA|TRBJ2-3|TRBV5-1
CASSLAVSAERDTQYF
TGCGCCAGCAGCTTGGCCGTATCCGCGGAGCGGGATACGCAGTATTTT
>NA|NA|TRBJ1-6|TRBV30
CAWSGPRGSPLHF
TGTGCCTGGAGTGGACCCCGAGGTTCACCCCTCCACTTT
>TRBD1|NA|TRBJ2-7|TRBV2
CASKLGQSSYEQYF
TGTGCCAGCAAGTTGGGACAGAGCTCCTACGAGCAGTACTTC
>NA|NA|TRBJ2-7|TRBV6-5
CASSYSRDSYEQYF
TGTGCCAGCAGTTACTCACGGGACTCCTACGAGCAGTACTTC
>NA|NA|TRBJ2-7|TRBV7-2
CASSLVRESYEQYF
TGTGCCAGCAGCTTAGTTCGGGAGTCCTACGAGCAGTACTTC
>TRBD1|NA|TRBJ1-1|TRBV7-2
CASSTSDRGRAFF
TGTGCCAGCAGCACCTCAGACAGGGGTCGAGCTTTCTTT
>NA|NA|TRBJ1-2|TRBV5-4
CASSLGGFYGYTF
TGTGCCAGCAGCTTGGGGGGATTCTATGGCTACACCTTC
>NA|NA|TRBJ1-1|TRBV6-1
CASSEEGGVNTEAFF
TGTGCCAGCAGTGAAGAGGGTGGCGTGAACACTGAAGCTTTCTTT
>NA|NA|TRBJ2-3|TRBV19
CASSPSVKGMSTDTQYF
TGTGCCAGTAGTCCCTCGGTGAAAGGGATGAGCACAGATACGCAGTATTTT
>NA|NA|TRBJ2-2|TRBV30
CAWDPIAGGELFF
TGTGCCTGGGATCCAATAGCTGGAGGGGAGCTGTTTTTT
>NA|NA|TRBJ1-1|TRBV6-5
CASRVTVNTEAFF
TGTGCCAGCAGGGTTACCGTGAACACTGAAGCTTTCTTT
>NA|NA|TRBJ1-1|TRBV13
CASSLDRKRLSTEAFF
TGTGCCAGCAGCTTAGACCGGAAACGACTCAGCACTGAAGCTTTCTTT
>TRBD2|NA|TRBJ2-4|TRBV7-2
CASSTPGLAREKNIQYF
TGTGCCAGCAGCACCCCGGGACTAGCTCGAGAGAAAAACATTCAGTACTTC